This TCR beta chain is from a study of blood T cell repertoires in COVID-19. Original handling: It was from reference gene primer amplification that nucleated cell counts were estimated. Assay used: immunoSEQ multiplex PCR; TCRdb lists only in-frame clones, some missing. The DNA was the basis for D and trimming; V, J and clone size are from that table. The sample consists of about 280,000 clones, about 89% of them appearing once. This CDR3 region has 16 residues. Germline CDR1 and CDR2: MDHEN and SYDVKM. V shed 6 bases and J shed 3 bases, with 15 bases lying between them. A single count supports this clone.

V gene TRBV28 combines with J gene TRBJ2-6; possible D gene TRBD1, 6 bases. The receptor was derived from a man in his forties with active or convalescent COVID-19. Sequenced material: peripheral blood. The CDR3 loop is CASSSSAGDGANVLTF. The CDR3 coding sequence is TGTGCCAGCAGCTCTTCAGCAGGGGATGGGGCCAACGTCCTGACTTTC. The complete variable domain, with remaining parts taken from reference TRBV28 and TRBJ2-6, reads DVKVTQSSRYLVKRTGEKVFLECVQDMDHENMFWYRQDPGLGLRLIYFSYDVKMKEKGDIPEGYSVSREKKERFSLILESASTNQTSMYLCASSSSAGDGANVLTFGAGSRLTVL.